This TCR beta chain comes out of a study of shared clonotypes between healthy human individuals. The V and J ends lost 1 base and 4 bases, in that order; junction bases with no gene match: 6. This CDR3 contains 16 residues. CDR1 SGHAT and CDR2 FQNNGV come from the germline V gene. Comment on this clone: Its antigen is still unknown.

Produced via immunoSEQ multiplex PCR; TCRdb's table is partial and in-frame only. The data hold about 2.3 million clones, with less than 95% observed a single time. Study-wide results and caveats: Against clonotypes common to all four donors, non-shared ones had lower generation probabilities. About 5% was the fraction of naive CD4 clonotypes found shared across several donors.

The specimen sequenced was naive CD4+ T cells from PBMCs. This sample's subset: CD45RA+ positively selected. This rearrangement joins TRBV11-2 to TRBJ2-1; 8 bases fit TRBD2. The receptor's source is a man aged 18 to 35 in good health. Some clones in this sample may be carry-over from other donors' samples. CDR3 sequence: CASSLGQREPYNEQFF. The CDR3 nucleotides are TGTGCCAGCAGCTTAGGTCAGCGGGAGCCTTACAATGAGCAGTTCTTC.